Below, 22 T cell receptor beta chains from the same sample are listed, as sequenced in a study of T cell changes during pregnancy in multiple sclerosis. Here immunoSEQ multiplex PCR was the method, and the copy in TCRdb shows in-frame clones only, minus some. The repertoire has about 40,000 clones, roughly 89% of them found once; the top ten carry approximately 0.61%. The starting material was CD4+ T cells from peripheral blood mononuclear cells, obtained before pregnancy. The receptors here all came from a female donor with multiple sclerosis, enrolled in a pregnancy study.

This chain links TRBV5-1 with TRBJ1-6; TRBD1 aligns across 7 bases. Trimming took 3 bases from V and 9 from J; bases not matched to a gene: 9. Germline V gene lookup returns CDR1 SGHRS and CDR2 YFSETQ. The CDR3 length is 15 residues. For the CDR3, the DNA is TGCGCCAGCAGCTCTACCGACAGGGTCGGTTCACCCCTCCACTTT. Protein: CASSSTDRVGSPLHF.

V usage is TRBV19 and J usage is TRBJ1-3, with D possibly TRBD1 on 6 matching bases. V was cut by 3 bases and J by 2 bases, with 8 bases left in between. Per the germline V gene, CDR1 is LNHDA and CDR2 is SQIVND (reference sequence). The CDR3 runs to 14 residues. CDR3 amino acids: CASSMGATGNTIYF. Here the CDR3 DNA reads TGTGCCAGTAGTATGGGGGCTACTGGAAACACCATATATTTT.

This rearrangement joins TRBV5-4 to TRBJ1-2; D is perhaps TRBD1 (6 bases). Germline V lookup: CDR1 SGHNT, CDR2 YYREEE (reference sequence). Trimming cost V 1 base and J 6 bases, with 13 bases left between them. CDR3 length: 14 residues. The CDR3 sequence is CASSLRGTPHGYTF. Written as DNA, the CDR3 is TGTGCCAGCAGCTTGAGAGGGACACCCCATGGCTACACCTTC.

The rearrangement joins TRBV30 to TRBJ1-1; D might be TRBD1 (5 bases). There are 13 residues in the CDR3. Trimming shortened V by 4 bases and J by 9 bases, and 18 bases separated the two germline ends. The germline gives CDR1 GTSNPN, CDR2 SVGIG (reference sequence). The CDR3 here is CAWIRGFTNKAFF. CDR3 sequence (DNA): TGTGCCTGGATAAGGGGCTTTACCAACAAAGCTTTCTTT.

The chain has TRBV28 and TRBJ2-7; 8 bases are shared with TRBD1. This CDR3 is built from 16 residues. V lost 4 bases and J lost 0; bases outside the gene matches: 8. In germline, CDR1 is MDHEN, CDR2 SYDVKM. The CDR3 DNA follows: TGTGCCAGCAGTTCTCTAGGACAGGGCTTCTCCTACGAGCAGTACTTC. It translates to CASSSLGQGFSYEQYF.

The V and J genes are TRBV15 and TRBJ1-5; no firm D call. The CDR3 is 15 residues long. The germline V gene encodes CDR1 LNHNV and CDR2 YYDKDF (reference sequence). Trimming took off 1 base at V and 0 bases at J, with 7 bases between the two ends. Written as DNA, the CDR3 is TGTGCCACCAGCAGAGCCCCTAATAGCAATCAGCCCCAGCATTTT. Translated: CATSRAPNSNQPQHF.

The CDR3 sequence: CASRWRGGTDTQYF. The CDR3 DNA reads as TGTGCCAGTAGGTGGCGGGGGGGCACAGATACGCAGTATTTT. The V call is TRBV19, the J call TRBJ2-3, with 8 nucleotides matching TRBD2. The V and J ends lost 6 bases and 1 base, in that order; junction bases with no gene match: 3. Germline loops: CDR1 LNHDA, CDR2 SQIVND (reference sequence). This CDR3 comprises 14 residues.

V usage is TRBV11-3 and J usage is TRBJ1-1, with D uncertain. The CDR3 length is 14 residues. V lost 1 base and J 3 bases, leaving 9 bases between the germline ends. Germline CDR1 SGHNT, CDR2 YENEEA. DNA for the CDR3: TGTGCCAGCAGCTTAGGAGGCCACGACACTGAAGCTTTCTTT. This codes for CASSLGGHDTEAFF.

V gene TRBV19 combines with J gene TRBJ2-2, with TRBD1 identical over 8 bases. This CDR3 region has 16 residues. Germline values: CDR1 LNHDA, CDR2 SQIVND (reference sequence). V lost 3 bases and J lost 1; bases outside the gene matches: 4. For the CDR3, the DNA is TGTGCCAGTAGTATGACAGGGGCGGGGAACACCGGGGAGCTGTTTTTT. Protein product: CASSMTGAGNTGELFF. Variable domain in full (rest from reference TRBV19 and TRBJ2-2): DGGITQSPKYLFRKEGQNVTLSCEQNLNHDAMYWYRQDPGQGLRLIYYSQIVNDFQKGDIAEGYSVSREKKESFPLTVTSAQKNPTAFYLCASSMTGAGNTGELFFGEGSRLTVL.

V gene TRBV27 combines with J gene TRBJ2-1, with TRBD1 identical over 9 bases. This CDR3 has 17 amino acids. Trimming at V came to 6 bases and at J to 4 bases, leaving 13 bases not matched to a gene. In germline, CDR1 is MNHEY, CDR2 SMNVEV (reference sequence). For the CDR3, the DNA is TGTGCCAGCAGGTCGCCCGTGGGACAGGGCCAGTACAATGAGCAGTTCTTC. Encoded protein: CASRSPVGQGQYNEQFF.

The CDR3 loop reads CASSRVHSPLHF. In DNA, the CDR3 is TGTGCCAGCAGCCGGGTCCATTCACCCCTCCACTTT. This rearrangement joins TRBV2 to TRBJ1-6; D gene unclear. CDR1 and CDR2 (germline): SNHLY, FYNNEI. The CDR3 consists of 12 residues. V lost 6 bases and J 8 bases, leaving 8 bases between the germline ends.

This clone was detected only once. The chain recombines TRBV4-3 with TRBJ1-3, with 8 positions matching TRBD1. This CDR3 region has 18 residues. After removal of 1 base from V and 7 bases from J, the junction contained 15 bases not matched to a gene. Germline CDR1 and CDR2: LGHNA and YSLEER. The CDR3 protein is CASSQAPRFNQGANTIYF. In DNA, the CDR3 is TGCGCCAGCAGCCAAGCGCCTCGATTCAATCAGGGGGCGAACACCATATATTTT.

The genes are TRBV11-2 and TRBJ2-3; TRBD2 matches at 9 bases. After removal of 5 bases from V and 2 bases from J, the junction contained 11 bases not matched to a gene. Germline V CDR1 and CDR2: SGHAT, FQNNGV. There are 17 residues in the CDR3. The CDR3 spells CASSKRLSGGSTDTQYF. CDR3 coding DNA: TGTGCCAGCAGCAAACGACTCAGCGGGGGGTCCACAGATACGCAGTATTTT.

The J gene is TRBJ1-2, the V gene TRBV5-1; 9 nucleotides match TRBD1. CDR3 length: 16 amino acids. V lost 4 bases and J lost 0; bases outside the gene matches: 7. Germline loops: CDR1 SGHRS, CDR2 YFSETQ. The CDR3 bases are TGCGCCAGCAGCCCGGGACAGGGACCAACTAACTATGGCTACACCTTC. Translating gives CASSPGQGPTNYGYTF.

V gene TRBV18 combines with J gene TRBJ1-1; D is perhaps TRBD1 (5 bases). Germline V gene lookup returns CDR1 KGHSH and CDR2 LQKENI. The CDR3 consists of 15 residues. The V end lost 0 bases, the J end lost 0 bases, and 8 bases lay between the germline ends. The CDR3 protein is CASSPPSRVNTEAFF. In DNA, the CDR3 is TGTGCCAGCTCACCACCGTCCAGGGTGAACACTGAAGCTTTCTTT.

The chain is built from TRBV7-9 and TRBJ1-6; 7 bases map to TRBD1. V dropped 5 bases and J dropped 8; count of bases not matched to a gene: 12. The CDR3 consists of 16 residues. Germline loops: CDR1 SEHNR, CDR2 FQNEAQ (reference sequence). Here the CDR3 reads CASSRGQGGRDSPLHF. CDR3 in DNA: TGTGCCAGCAGCCGGGGGCAGGGGGGTCGCGATTCACCCCTCCACTTT.

Points on this clone: At one of its ends the junction is not consistent with the germline gene, which may arise from a read error. The chain links TRBV7-7 to TRBJ2-3; D perhaps matches TRBD2 (5 bases). Germline V CDR1 and CDR2: SSHAT, FNYEAQ (reference sequence). This CDR3 is built from 13 residues. The CDR3 protein is CASSLGLADTQYF. The CDR3 bases are TGTGCTAGCAGTCTAGGACTCGCAGATACGCAGTATTTT.

The V gene is TRBV5-4, the J gene TRBJ2-1, with D tentatively TRBD1 (5 bases). V lost 5 bases to trimming and J lost 3 bases, with 9 bases between them. Germline V gene lookup returns CDR1 SGHNT and CDR2 YYREEE (reference sequence). This CDR3 region has 13 residues. CDR3 residues: CASSQDSYNEQFF. In nucleotides, the CDR3 is TGTGCCAGCAGTCAAGACAGCTACAATGAGCAGTTCTTC.

The chain recombines TRBV19 with TRBJ1-6, with a tentative D call TRBD1 (5 bases). V lost 5 bases and J lost 6, with 14 bases in between. The CDR3 has 15 amino acids. The germline V gene encodes CDR1 LNHDA and CDR2 SQIVND (reference sequence). The CDR3 nucleotides read TGTGCCAGTAGTCCTGGAGGGGCGCGTAATTCACCCCTCCACTTT. It encodes CASSPGGARNSPLHF.

The V gene is TRBV29-1, the J gene TRBJ2-3; D call uncertain. The germline CDR1 and CDR2 sequences are SQVTM and ANQGSEA. V lost 3 bases and J 2 bases, leaving 12 bases between the germline ends. The CDR3 has 14 residues. The CDR3, as DNA: TGCAGCGTTGAGGTGACACAGAACACAGATACGCAGTATTTT. This encodes CSVEVTQNTDTQYF.

The CDR3 DNA reads TGTGCCAGCTCACCCCAGGGAACTCCAAACAATGAGCAGTTCTTC. Protein sequence: CASSPQGTPNNEQFF. This chain links TRBV18 with TRBJ2-1, with D perhaps TRBD1 (5 bases). Germline V lookup: CDR1 KGHSH, CDR2 LQKENI. The CDR3 loop spans 15 amino acids. V lost 3 bases and J lost 5, with 14 bases in between.

This clone was seen just once. The chain couples TRBV16 to TRBJ2-6; 7 nucleotides match TRBD2. V trimming: 5 bases; J trimming: 0 bases; junction bases outside the gene matches: 22. Germline CDR1 is KGHSY and CDR2 is FQNENV. This CDR3 comprises 22 residues. The CDR3 coding sequence is TGTGCCAGCAGCTTTGGCGGTTCTGGGAGGGACGAAAAAAACTCTGGGGCCAACGTCCTGACTTTC. Its translation: CASSFGGSGRDEKNSGANVLTF.